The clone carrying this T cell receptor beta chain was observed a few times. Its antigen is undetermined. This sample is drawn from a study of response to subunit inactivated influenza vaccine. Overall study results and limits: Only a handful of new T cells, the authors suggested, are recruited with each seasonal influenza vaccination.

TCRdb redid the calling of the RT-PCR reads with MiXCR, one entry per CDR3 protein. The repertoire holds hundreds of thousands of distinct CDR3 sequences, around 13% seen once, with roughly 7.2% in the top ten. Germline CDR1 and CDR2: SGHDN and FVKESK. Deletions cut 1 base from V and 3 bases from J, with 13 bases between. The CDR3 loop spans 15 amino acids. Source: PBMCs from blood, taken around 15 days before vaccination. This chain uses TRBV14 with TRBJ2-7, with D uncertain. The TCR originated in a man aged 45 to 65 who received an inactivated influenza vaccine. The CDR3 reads CASSQGLKDFYEQYF. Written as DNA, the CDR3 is TGTGCCAGCAGCCAAGGTTTGAAAGATTTCTACGAGCAGTACTTC.